The 7 T cell receptor beta chains in this list originate from one sample, sequenced in a study of Ad26.COV2.S vaccination and SARS-CoV-2 variants. Profiled with immunoSEQ multiplex PCR; TCRdb holds only in-frame clones, not every one. Among about 680,000 clones listed, roughly 90% were seen once. Treatment reported: 15 to 20 received Ad26.COV2.S at low or high dose, single or two shots; five or six received placebo; per-sample allocation not given. The investigators took samples on day 63 after the first vaccine or placebo injection. This specimen was peripheral blood, taken in a trial of Ad26.COV2.S vaccine versus placebo. These receptors were collected from a person aged 18-65 years who received the Ad26.COV2.S COVID-19 vaccine or a placebo.

This chain uses TRBV5-4 with TRBJ2-5; D call uncertain. Germline-derived CDR1 and CDR2 are SGHNT and YYREEE (reference sequence). V was trimmed by 3 bases and J by 5 bases, leaving 14 bases between them. This CDR3 comprises 14 residues. CDR3 nucleotide sequence: TGTGCCAGCAGCTCCCGAGAATCGCGCGAGACCCAGTACTTC. Translating it yields CASSSRESRETQYF.

This clone was picked up a small number of times. The chain uses TRBV19 and TRBJ1-6; D may be TRBD1 (6 bases). The CDR3 is 14 amino acids. With 5 bases removed from V and 6 bases from J, the gap between germline ends came to 11 bases. The germline CDR1 and CDR2 sequences are LNHDA and SQIVND (reference sequence). The CDR3 bases are TGTGCCAGTAGTGGGGGCACGTTTAATTCACCCCTCCACTTT. It translates to CASSGGTFNSPLHF.

The chain links TRBV7-9 to TRBJ1-2, with 9 bases that match TRBD1. CDR3 length: 15 residues. The V gene's germline CDR1 is SEHNR and CDR2 FQNEAQ (reference sequence). V lost 1 base and J lost 4; bases outside the gene matches: 4. The CDR3: CASSLEGDRVYGYTF. CDR3 coding DNA: TGTGCCAGCAGCTTAGAGGGGGACAGGGTCTATGGCTACACCTTC.

The rearrangement links TRBV18 to TRBJ1-6, with a possible D match to TRBD1 (5 bases). V gave up 0 bases and J gave up 7 bases, with 13 bases separating them. Germline V gives CDR1 KGHSH, CDR2 LQKENI. The CDR3 runs 16 residues. For the CDR3, the DNA is TGTGCCAGCTCACCACCGGGGGAACACCTGAATTCACCCCTCCACTTT. Translated, it gives CASSPPGEHLNSPLHF.

The J gene is TRBJ1-4, the V gene TRBV4-1, with D tentatively TRBD1 (5 bases). Germline V gene lookup returns CDR1 MGHRA and CDR2 YSYEKL. This CDR3 contains 15 residues. V dropped 4 bases and J dropped 8 bases, with 17 bases sitting between them. Here the CDR3 DNA reads TGCGCCAGCAGCCCTCGTGGTGGGGCGGGGGAAAAACTGTTTTTT. As protein: CASSPRGGAGEKLFF.

The CDR3 is CANRGVMGTEAFF. The CDR3 region has the DNA TGTGCGAACCGCGGGGTGATGGGCACTGAAGCTTTCTTT. The gene calls are TRBV10-3 and TRBJ1-1; D is uncertain. From germline, CDR1 is ENHRY and CDR2 SYGVKD. The CDR3 runs to 13 residues.

This chain connects TRBV4-1 to TRBJ2-7; the D is unclear. The CDR3 loop spans 13 amino acids. Per the germline V gene, CDR1 is MGHRA and CDR2 is YSYEKL. V gave up 5 bases and J gave up 0 bases, with 8 bases separating them. In DNA, the CDR3 is TGCGCCAGCAGCGGGCACATCTCCTACGAGCAGTACTTC. It translates to CASSGHISYEQYF.